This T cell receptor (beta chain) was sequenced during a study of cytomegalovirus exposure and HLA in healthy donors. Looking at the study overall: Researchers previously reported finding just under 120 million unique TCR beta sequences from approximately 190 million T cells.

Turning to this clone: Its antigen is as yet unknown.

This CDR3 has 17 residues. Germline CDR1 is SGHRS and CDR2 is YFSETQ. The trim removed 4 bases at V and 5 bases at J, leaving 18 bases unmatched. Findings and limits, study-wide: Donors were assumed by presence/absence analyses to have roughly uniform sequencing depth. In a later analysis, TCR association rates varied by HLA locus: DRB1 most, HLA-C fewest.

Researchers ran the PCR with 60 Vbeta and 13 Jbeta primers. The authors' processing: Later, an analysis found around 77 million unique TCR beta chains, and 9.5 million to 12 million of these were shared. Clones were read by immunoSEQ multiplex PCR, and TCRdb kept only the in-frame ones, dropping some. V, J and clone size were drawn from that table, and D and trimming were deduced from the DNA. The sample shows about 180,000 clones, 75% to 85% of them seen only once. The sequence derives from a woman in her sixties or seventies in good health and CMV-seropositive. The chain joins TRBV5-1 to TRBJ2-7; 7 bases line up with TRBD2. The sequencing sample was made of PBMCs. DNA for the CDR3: TGCGCCAGCAGCCCCGACATTGGGACGGGAGGATTCCACGAGCAGTACTTC. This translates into CASSPDIGTGGFHEQYF.